The 21 T cell receptor beta chains reported below all come from one sample, sequenced in a study of cytomegalovirus exposure and HLA in healthy donors. Primers: 60 Vbeta forward and 13 Jbeta reverse. Sequencing was performed with immunoSEQ multiplex PCR; in TCRdb, only in-frame clones are kept and a portion is missing. The sample records around 94,000 clones, about 77% being singletons. Sequenced material: PBMCs. These receptors were taken from a middle-aged woman in good health and CMV-seronegative.

The chain is built from TRBV9 and TRBJ2-2; D may be TRBD2 (6 bases). The germline gives CDR1 SGDLS, CDR2 YYNGEE. V lost 0 bases and J 8 bases, leaving 17 bases between the germline ends. The CDR3 length is 16 residues. CDR3 coding DNA: TGTGCCAGCAGCGTAGGGGGCGGGGCCGATTGGGGGGAGCTGTTTTTT. Translating it yields CASSVGGGADWGELFF.

Here the CDR3 DNA reads TGTGCCAGTAGTATAGCGGTCGGAGGGTGGGAAGCTTTCTTT. This translates into CASSIAVGGWEAFF. The chain combines TRBV19 with TRBJ1-1; D is unclear. Germline V CDR1 and CDR2: LNHDA, SQIVND (reference sequence). CDR3 length: 14 residues. V was shortened by 1 base and J by 8 bases, with 14 bases between the two germline ends.

The chain recombines TRBV13 with TRBJ1-1; D gene uncertain. Germline V gives CDR1 PRHDT, CDR2 FYEKMQ (reference sequence). CDR3 length equals 15 residues. Trimming left V 5 bases short and J 0 bases short, with 13 bases between. In DNA form, the CDR3 reads TGTGCCAGCAGCCTCACAGTTACCTTGAACACTGAAGCTTTCTTT. It is translated as CASSLTVTLNTEAFF.

The chain uses TRBV9 and TRBJ1-3; D is undetermined. The CDR3 length is 15 residues. The germline gives CDR1 SGDLS, CDR2 YYNGEE. The ends were cut back, 1 base at V and 0 bases at J, with 8 bases in the middle. CDR3 residues: CASSVSGISGNTIYF. The CDR3 DNA is TGTGCCAGCAGCGTATCCGGGATCTCTGGAAACACCATATATTTT.

The chain employs TRBV10-3 and TRBJ2-5; D is possibly TRBD1 (7 bases). Germline V lookup: CDR1 ENHRY, CDR2 SYGVKD. The CDR3 sequence is 15 residues long. V shed 7 bases and J shed 5 bases, with 20 bases lying between them. The CDR3 reads CAIMEGATLGETQYF. The CDR3 coding sequence is TGTGCCATCATGGAGGGGGCGACCCTAGGGGAGACCCAGTACTTC.

This clone was seen many times. The J gene is TRBJ1-1, the V gene TRBV27, with 7 bases identical to TRBD1. The CDR3 consists of 13 residues. Trimming took 4 bases from V and 3 from J; bases not matched to a gene: 2. In germline, CDR1 is MNHEY, CDR2 SMNVEV (reference sequence). DNA for the CDR3: TGTGCCAGCAGTTGGACAGGAGACACTGAAGCTTTCTTT. Protein product: CASSWTGDTEAFF.

The chain couples TRBV18 to TRBJ2-3; perhaps TRBD1 as D (6 bases). V lost 0 bases to trimming and J lost 1 base, with 14 bases between them. The CDR3 has 17 residues. Germline values: CDR1 KGHSH, CDR2 LQKENI. The CDR3 sequence is CASSPPLNRDRTDTQYF. The CDR3 DNA follows: TGTGCCAGCTCACCACCCTTAAACAGGGATCGCACAGATACGCAGTATTTT. The whole variable domain, filled in from reference TRBV18 and TRBJ2-3, reads NAGVMQNPRHLVRRRGQEARLRCSPMKGHSHVYWYRQLPEEGLKFMVYLQKENIIDESGMPKERFSAEFPKEGPSILRIQQVVRGDSAAYFCASSPPLNRDRTDTQYFGPGTRLTVL.

The chain links TRBV10-3 to TRBJ1-2; a possible D gene is TRBD1 (6 bases). Trimming cost V 3 bases and J 4 bases, with 18 bases left between them. Germline-derived CDR1 and CDR2 are ENHRY and SYGVKD. The CDR3 contains 16 residues. The CDR3 sequence is CAISDSRDKGGYGYTF. Here the CDR3 DNA reads TGTGCCATCAGTGACTCCAGGGACAAAGGTGGCTATGGCTACACCTTC.

The V call is TRBV6-1, the J call TRBJ1-2, with 7 bases aligning to TRBD1. This CDR3 comprises 15 residues. Germline CDR1 and CDR2: MNHNS and SASEGT. After removal of 3 bases from V and 4 bases from J, the junction contained 8 bases not matched to a gene. CDR3 nucleotide sequence: TGTGCCAGCAGTGAGCACAGGGGTTCTAGCTATGGCTACACCTTC. Translating it yields CASSEHRGSSYGYTF.

V usage is TRBV6-5 and J usage is TRBJ1-4; TRBD1 is a possible D gene (6 bases). CDR1 is MNHEY, CDR2 SVGAGI, per germline. This CDR3 comprises 14 residues. Deletions cut 2 bases from V and 3 bases from J, with 7 bases between. CDR3 nucleotides: TGTGCCAGCAGTTACGCAGGGGCTAATGAAAAACTGTTTTTT. Residues: CASSYAGANEKLFF.

This clone was counted only a few times. This chain joins TRBV10-1 and TRBJ2-3, with D possibly TRBD1 on 5 matching bases. V was pared by 4 bases and J by 1 base, with 9 bases between. CDR1 and CDR2 from the germline V gene are WNHNN and SYGVQD (reference sequence). The CDR3 covers 14 residues. CDR3 amino acids: CASSGVGRTDTQYF. CDR3 coding DNA: TGCGCCAGCAGTGGAGTGGGGCGCACAGATACGCAGTATTTT.

The V and J genes are TRBV11-2 and TRBJ2-5; D possibly corresponds to TRBD1 (5 bases). The CDR3 sequence is 14 residues long. Germline CDR1 is SGHAT and CDR2 is FQNNGV. V lost 3 bases to trimming and J lost 5 bases, with 13 bases between them. In DNA, the CDR3 is TGTGCCAGCAGCTTGGAAGGGGATCGGGAGACCCAGTACTTC. This sequence encodes CASSLEGDRETQYF.

The V gene is TRBV5-6, the J gene TRBJ1-2, with TRBD1 matching 11 bases. V shed 0 bases, J shed 7 bases, and the junction held 8 bases outside the gene matches. Germline-derived CDR1 and CDR2 are SGHDT and YYEEEE. CDR3 size: 16 residues. The CDR3 region has the DNA TGTGCCAGCAGCTTGGGGGGACAGGGGGATTATGGTGGCTACACCTTC. It yields the protein CASSLGGQGDYGGYTF.

V and J are TRBV2 and TRBJ2-2; the match to TRBD1 covers 8 bases. This CDR3 is 15 amino acids long. Germline lookup yields CDR1 SNHLY and CDR2 FYNNEI. Trimming cost V 5 bases and J 0 bases; bases outside gene matches: 2. As DNA, the CDR3 is TGTGCCAGCAGTCGACAGGGGTCGAACACCGGGGAGCTGTTTTTT. Amino acids: CASSRQGSNTGELFF.

The rearrangement joins TRBV4-1 to TRBJ1-5; D is possibly TRBD1 (5 bases). Trimming shortened V by 3 bases and J by 4 bases, and 10 bases separated the two germline ends. Germline lookup yields CDR1 MGHRA and CDR2 YSYEKL. This CDR3 is 14 amino acids long. For the CDR3, the DNA is TGCGCCAGCAGCCACCCAGGGCGAAATCAGCCCCAGCATTTT. Amino acids: CASSHPGRNQPQHF.

This clone has just a few counts. This rearrangement joins TRBV4-1 to TRBJ2-6, with a weak D call TRBD1 (5 bases). Trimming cost V 0 bases and J 4 bases, with 10 bases left between them. This CDR3 has 16 amino acids. Per the germline V gene, CDR1 is MGHRA and CDR2 is YSYEKL. The CDR3 is CASSQDRATGANVLTF. The CDR3 bases are TGCGCCAGCAGCCAAGACAGGGCAACGGGGGCCAACGTCCTGACTTTC.

This clone was counted only a few times. The V gene is TRBV6-1, the J gene TRBJ2-1, with 11 positions matching TRBD2. The CDR3 extends over 15 amino acids. Germline V gene lookup returns CDR1 MNHNS and CDR2 SASEGT. Losses at the gene ends were 5 bases for V and 4 bases for J; bases not matched to a gene: 4. CDR3 region: CASSPTSGGYNEQFF. The CDR3 coding sequence is TGTGCCAGCAGTCCTACTAGCGGGGGATACAATGAGCAGTTCTTC.

This clone appeared a few times. The chain carries TRBV11-2 and TRBJ1-6, with D possibly matching TRBD1 (5 bases). CDR3 size: 16 residues. Trimming removed 5 bases from V and 6 bases from J, with 17 bases in between. Germline CDR1 is SGHAT and CDR2 is FQNNGV. Here the CDR3 DNA reads TGTGCCAGCAGCGGTACCGGGACTCGGAGTAATTCACCCCTCCACTTT. The encoded protein is CASSGTGTRSNSPLHF. The full variable domain, in which reference TRBV11-2 and TRBJ1-6 provide the parts outside the CDR3, is EAGVAQSPRYKIIEKRQSVAFWCNPISGHATLYWYQQILGQGPKLLIQFQNNGVVDDSQLPKDRFSAERLKGVDSTLKIQPAKLEDSAVYLCASSGTGTRSNSPLHFGNGTRLTVT.

This rearrangement joins TRBV6-5 to TRBJ1-2, with D perhaps matching TRBD1 (5 bases). V shed 1 base and J shed 6 bases, with 9 bases lying between them. This CDR3 has 13 amino acids. Germline V gene sequence: CDR1 MNHEY, CDR2 SVGAGI. CDR3: CASSYWGDHGYTF. Written as DNA, the CDR3 is TGTGCCAGCAGTTACTGGGGGGATCATGGCTACACCTTC.

This clone was seen a handful of times. This chain links TRBV7-9 with TRBJ2-7, with 7 bases identical to TRBD1. Per germline, CDR1 SEHNR and CDR2 FQNEAQ (reference sequence). The CDR3 totals 13 residues. Trimming took 5 bases from V and 3 from J; bases not matched to a gene: 4. The CDR3 DNA reads as TGTGCCAGCAGCCTTCGACAGGGCTACGAGCAGTACTTC. Its protein is CASSLRQGYEQYF.

About this clone itself: Other nucleotide sequences from this sample produce the same CDR3. This chain joins TRBV6-5 and TRBJ1-4; 8 nucleotides line up with TRBD1. The CDR3 loop spans 15 amino acids. The V gene end was trimmed by 5 bases and the J gene end by 14 bases; junction bases not matched to a gene: 16. From germline, CDR1 is MNHEY and CDR2 SVGAGI. CDR3 in amino acids: CASSGRTGRGVKLFF. CDR3 sequence (DNA): TGTGCCAGCAGTGGAAGGACAGGGAGGGGCGTGAAGCTGTTTTTT.